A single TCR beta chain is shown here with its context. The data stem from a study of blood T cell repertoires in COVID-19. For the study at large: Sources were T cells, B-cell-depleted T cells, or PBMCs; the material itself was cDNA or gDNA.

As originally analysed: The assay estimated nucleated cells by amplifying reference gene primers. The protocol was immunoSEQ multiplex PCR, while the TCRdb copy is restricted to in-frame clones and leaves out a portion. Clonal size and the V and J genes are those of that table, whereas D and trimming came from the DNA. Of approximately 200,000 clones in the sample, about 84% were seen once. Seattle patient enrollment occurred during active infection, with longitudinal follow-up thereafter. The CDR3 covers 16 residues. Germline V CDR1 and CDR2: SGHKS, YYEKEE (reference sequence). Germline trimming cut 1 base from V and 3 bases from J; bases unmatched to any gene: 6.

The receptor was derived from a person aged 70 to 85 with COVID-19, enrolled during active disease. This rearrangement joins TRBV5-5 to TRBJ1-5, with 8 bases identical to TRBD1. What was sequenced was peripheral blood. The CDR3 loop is CASSLFRGLDNQPQHF. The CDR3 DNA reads TGTGCCAGCAGCTTGTTCAGGGGGCTGGACAATCAGCCCCAGCATTTT.